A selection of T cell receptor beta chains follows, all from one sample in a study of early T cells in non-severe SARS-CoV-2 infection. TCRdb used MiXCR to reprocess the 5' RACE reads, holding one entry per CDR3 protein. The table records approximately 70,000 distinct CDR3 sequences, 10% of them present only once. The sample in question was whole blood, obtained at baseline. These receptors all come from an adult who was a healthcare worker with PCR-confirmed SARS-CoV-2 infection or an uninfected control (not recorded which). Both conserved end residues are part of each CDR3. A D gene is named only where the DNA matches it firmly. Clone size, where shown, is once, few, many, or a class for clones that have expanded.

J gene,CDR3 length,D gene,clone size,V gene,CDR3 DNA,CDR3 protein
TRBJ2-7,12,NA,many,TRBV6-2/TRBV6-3,TGTGCCAGCACCAAGAGACTCGACGAGCAGTACTTC,CASTKRLDEQYF
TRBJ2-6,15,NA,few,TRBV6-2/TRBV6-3,TGTGCCAGCAGTTACACCCAACCTGGGGCCAACGTCCTGACTTTC,CASSYTQPGANVLTF
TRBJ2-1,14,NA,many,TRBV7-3,TGTGCCAGCAGCTCGAATGGACTTAACAATGAGCAGTTCTTC,CASSSNGLNNEQFF
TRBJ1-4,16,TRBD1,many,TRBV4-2,TGTGCCAGCAGCCAAGTTACGGGACAGATTAATGAAAAACTGTTTTTT,CASSQVTGQINEKLFF
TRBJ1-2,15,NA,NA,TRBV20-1,TGCAGTGCTAGAGATCCCGCCAGGGCGAGCTATGGCTACACCTTC,CSARDPARASYGYTF
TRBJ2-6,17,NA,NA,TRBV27,TGTGCCAGCAGTCCCTCCCCCAGTAGCTCTGGGGCCAACGTCCTGACTTTC,CASSPSPSSSGANVLTF
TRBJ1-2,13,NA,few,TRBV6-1,TGTGCCAGCAGCGATAGCTCCGTCGGGGGCTACACCTTC,CASSDSSVGGYTF
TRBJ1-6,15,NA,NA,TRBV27,TGTGCCAGCAGTTTAAAGCAGGGCTATAATTCACCCCTCCACTTT,CASSLKQGYNSPLHF
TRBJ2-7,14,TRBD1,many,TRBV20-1,TGCAGTGCTAGAGGCAGGGGACAGACCTACGAGCAGTACTTC,CSARGRGQTYEQYF
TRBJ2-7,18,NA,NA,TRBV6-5,TGTGCCAGCAGTTACTCGATCAGTTTGGCAGGGCATACCTACGAGCAGTACTTC,CASSYSISLAGHTYEQYF
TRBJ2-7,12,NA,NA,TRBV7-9,TGTGCCAGCAGCCACAGGGAAGGCGAGCAGTACTTC,CASSHREGEQYF
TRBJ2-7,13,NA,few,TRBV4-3,TGCGCCAGCAGCCAGCTTCCAGGGAGCGAGCAGTACTTC,CASSQLPGSEQYF
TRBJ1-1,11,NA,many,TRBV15,TGTGCCACCAGCTTCGGGACTGAAGCTTTCTTT,CATSFGTEAFF
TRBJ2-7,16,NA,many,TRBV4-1,TGCGCCAGCAGCCAATCCCCTGAGAACCCCTACTACGAGCAGTACTTC,CASSQSPENPYYEQYF
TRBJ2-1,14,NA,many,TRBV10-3,TGTGCCATCCGTTCGGGTCTCCAGCGGAATGAGCAGTTCTTC,CAIRSGLQRNEQFF
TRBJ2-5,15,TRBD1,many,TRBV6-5,TGTGCCAGCAGTTACAGGACAGGGGCGCAAGAGACCCAGTACTTC,CASSYRTGAQETQYF
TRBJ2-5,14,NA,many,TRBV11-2,TGTGCCAGCAGCTTAGGCCTGGGAAGAGAGACCCAGTACTTC,CASSLGLGRETQYF
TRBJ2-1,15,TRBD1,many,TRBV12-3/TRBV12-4,TGTGCCAGCAGTTCCGGCCAGGGGGCCTACAATGAGCAGTTCTTC,CASSSGQGAYNEQFF
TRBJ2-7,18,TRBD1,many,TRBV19,TGTGCCAGTAGTCATTCGGGACAGGTTGGTACCAGCGAGTACGAGCAGTACTTC,CASSHSGQVGTSEYEQYF
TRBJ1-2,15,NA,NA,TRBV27,TGTGCCAGCCGCTTGGGACACCTTACTAACTATGGCTACACCTTC,CASRLGHLTNYGYTF
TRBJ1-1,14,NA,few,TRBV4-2,TGTGCCAGCAGCCAGACCGGGGATGGCACTGAAGCTTTCTTT,CASSQTGDGTEAFF
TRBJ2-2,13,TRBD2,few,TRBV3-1,TGTGCCAGCAGGCAGGGAGGGACCGGGGAGCTGTTTTTT,CASRQGGTGELFF
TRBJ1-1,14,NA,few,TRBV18,TGTGCCAGCTCACCAGAACATAAGAACACTGAAGCTTTCTTT,CASSPEHKNTEAFF
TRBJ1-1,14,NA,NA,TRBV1,TGCACCAGCAGCCCCCGAGCGGGTGAGACTGAAGCTTTCTTT,CTSSPRAGETEAFF
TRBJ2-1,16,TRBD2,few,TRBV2,TGTGCCAGCAACCCGGGAGGCGGGAGGTCTGGGAATGAGCAGTTCTTC,CASNPGGGRSGNEQFF
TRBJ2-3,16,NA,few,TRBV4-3,TGCGCCAGCAGCCCGTGGGGGGACCAACGCACAGATACGCAGTATTTT,CASSPWGDQRTDTQYF
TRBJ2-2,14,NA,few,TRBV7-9,TGTGCCAGCAGCCAGCACACAGGGACCGGGGAGCTGTTTTTT,CASSQHTGTGELFF